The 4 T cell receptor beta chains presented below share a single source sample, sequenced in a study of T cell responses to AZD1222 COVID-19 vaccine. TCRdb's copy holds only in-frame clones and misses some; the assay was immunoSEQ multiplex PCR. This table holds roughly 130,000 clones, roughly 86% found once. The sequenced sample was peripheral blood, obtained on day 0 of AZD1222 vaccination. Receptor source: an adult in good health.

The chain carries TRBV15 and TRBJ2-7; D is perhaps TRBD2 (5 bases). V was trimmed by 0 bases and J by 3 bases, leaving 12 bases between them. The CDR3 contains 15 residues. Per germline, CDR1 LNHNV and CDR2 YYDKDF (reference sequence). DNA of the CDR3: TGTGCCACCAGCAGAGACCCCGGGAACAACTACGAGCAGTACTTC. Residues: CATSRDPGNNYEQYF.

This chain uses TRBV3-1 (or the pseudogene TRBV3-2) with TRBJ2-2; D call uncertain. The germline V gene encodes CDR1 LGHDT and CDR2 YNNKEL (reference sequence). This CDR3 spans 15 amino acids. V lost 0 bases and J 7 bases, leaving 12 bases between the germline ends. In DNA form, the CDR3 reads TGTGCCAGCAGCCAAGAAATAGCTTTTAGCGGGGAGCTGTTTTTT. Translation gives CASSQEIAFSGELFF.

The CDR3 DNA follows: TGTGCCAGTAGCCCCTACCCTACAGAGAACACTGAAGCTTTCTTT. Protein product: CASSPYPTENTEAFF. The genes are TRBV19 and TRBJ1-1; D gene ambiguous. Trimming cost V 6 bases and J 1 base, with 15 bases left between them. Germline assignment: CDR1 LNHDA and CDR2 SQIVND (reference sequence). The CDR3 is 15 amino acids. Filled out from reference TRBV19 and TRBJ1-1, the complete variable domain reads DGGITQSPKYLFRKEGQNVTLSCEQNLNHDAMYWYRQDPGQGLRLIYYSQIVNDFQKGDIAEGYSVSREKKESFPLTVTSAQKNPTAFYLCASSPYPTENTEAFFGQGTRLTVV.

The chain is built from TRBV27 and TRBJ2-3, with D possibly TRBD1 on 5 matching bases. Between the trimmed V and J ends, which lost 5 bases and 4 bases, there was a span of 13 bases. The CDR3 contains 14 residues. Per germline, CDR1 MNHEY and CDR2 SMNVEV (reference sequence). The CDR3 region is CASSPRQGSDTQYF. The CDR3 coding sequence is TGTGCCAGCAGTCCCCGCCAGGGATCAGATACGCAGTATTTT.